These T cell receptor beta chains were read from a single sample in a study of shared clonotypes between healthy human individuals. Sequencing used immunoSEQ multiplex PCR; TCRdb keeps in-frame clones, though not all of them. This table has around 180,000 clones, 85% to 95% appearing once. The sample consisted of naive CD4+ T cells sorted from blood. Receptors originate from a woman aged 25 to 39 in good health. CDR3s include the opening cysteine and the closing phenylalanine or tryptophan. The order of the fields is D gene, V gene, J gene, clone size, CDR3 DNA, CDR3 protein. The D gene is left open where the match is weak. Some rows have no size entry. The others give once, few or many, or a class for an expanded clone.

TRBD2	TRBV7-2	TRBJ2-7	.	TGTGCCAGCAGCTTAAAGACTAGCCGGGTGACCGAGCAGTACTTC	CASSLKTSRVTEQYF
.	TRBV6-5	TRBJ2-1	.	TGTGCCAGCAGAGGGAGCCGGCGGAATGAGCAGTTCTTC	CASRGSRRNEQFF
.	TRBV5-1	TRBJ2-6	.	TGCGCCAGCAGCTTGCAAAGCTCTGGGGCCAACGTCCTGACTTTC	CASSLQSSGANVLTF
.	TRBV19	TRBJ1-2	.	TGTGCCAGTAGGACCCCTGGGCCTGGCTACACCTTC	CASRTPGPGYTF
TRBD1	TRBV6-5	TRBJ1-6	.	TGTGCCAGCAGTTACGGGAACAGGGGGGATTCACCCCTCCACTTT	CASSYGNRGDSPLHF
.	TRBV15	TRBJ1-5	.	TGTGCCACCAGCAGAGGTGGGACGGCAAATCAGCCCCAGCATTTT	CATSRGGTANQPQHF
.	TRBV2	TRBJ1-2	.	TGTGCCAGCAGTCAACAGGGTCTCTATGGCTACACCTTC	CASSQQGLYGYTF
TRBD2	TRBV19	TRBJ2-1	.	TGTGCCAGTAGCGAGACACTAGCGGGAGGGTACAATGAGCAGTTCTTC	CASSETLAGGYNEQFF
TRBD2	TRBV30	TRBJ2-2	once	TGTGCCTGGAGGCGACTAGCGGGAGGGAACACCGGGGAGCTGTTTTTT	CAWRRLAGGNTGELFF
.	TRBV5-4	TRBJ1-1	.	TGTGCCAGCAGCTTGGCATCCACTGAAGCTTTCTTT	CASSLASTEAFF
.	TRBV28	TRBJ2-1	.	TGTGCCAGCAGTATTCCCTACAATGAGCAGTTCTTC	CASSIPYNEQFF
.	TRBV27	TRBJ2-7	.	TGTGCCAGCAGTTCATATTACGAGCAGTACTTC	CASSSYYEQYF
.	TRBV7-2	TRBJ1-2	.	TGTGCCAGCAGCTTAGTGACAAACTCCTATGGCTACACCTTC	CASSLVTNSYGYTF
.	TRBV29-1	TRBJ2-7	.	TGCAGCGTTGAAGATGCAGGGACTCCTCCCAGGGAGCAGTACTTC	CSVEDAGTPPREQYF
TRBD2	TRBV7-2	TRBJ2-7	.	TGTGCCAGCAGCTTAAGGACTAGCGGGAGCTACGAGCAGTACTTC	CASSLRTSGSYEQYF
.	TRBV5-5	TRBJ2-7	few	TGTGCCAGCAGCTTTGATCGAGGATGGCTCGAGCAGTACTTC	CASSFDRGWLEQYF
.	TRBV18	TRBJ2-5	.	TGTGCCAGCTCACCATGGGAAGGGGAAGAGACCCAGTACTTC	CASSPWEGEETQYF
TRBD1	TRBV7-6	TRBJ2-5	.	TGTGCCAGCAGCTTGACAGCACAGGGGGATGAGACCCAGTACTTC	CASSLTAQGDETQYF
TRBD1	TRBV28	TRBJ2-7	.	TGTGCCAGCAATGCTGGGACAGCCTACGAGCAGTACTTC	CASNAGTAYEQYF
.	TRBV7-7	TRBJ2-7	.	TGTGCCAGCAGCCGGGGCCCCACAGCGAATAGCTACGAGCAGTACTTC	CASSRGPTANSYEQYF
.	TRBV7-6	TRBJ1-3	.	TGTGCCAGCAGCTTAGAGGTCGGGGGGCCTGGAAACACCATATATTTT	CASSLEVGGPGNTIYF
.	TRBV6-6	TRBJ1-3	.	TGTGCCAGCAGTCCGCGTCGAGGTGGCTCTGGAAACACCATATATTTT	CASSPRRGGSGNTIYF
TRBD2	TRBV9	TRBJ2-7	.	TGTGCCAGCAGCCAGCGGGAGGGCCTTTTCCAGGAGCAGTACTTC	CASSQREGLFQEQYF
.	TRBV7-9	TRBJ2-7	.	TGTGCCGGATCCGAGGGGCCCTACGAGCAGTACTTC	CAGSEGPYEQYF
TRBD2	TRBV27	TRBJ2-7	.	TGTGCCAGCAGACCGACTAGCGGGGTCCCGGGCCCCTACGAGCAGTACTTC	CASRPTSGVPGPYEQYF
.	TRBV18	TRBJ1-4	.	TGTGCCAGCTCATCGGACACAGCTAATGAAAAACTGTTTTTT	CASSSDTANEKLFF